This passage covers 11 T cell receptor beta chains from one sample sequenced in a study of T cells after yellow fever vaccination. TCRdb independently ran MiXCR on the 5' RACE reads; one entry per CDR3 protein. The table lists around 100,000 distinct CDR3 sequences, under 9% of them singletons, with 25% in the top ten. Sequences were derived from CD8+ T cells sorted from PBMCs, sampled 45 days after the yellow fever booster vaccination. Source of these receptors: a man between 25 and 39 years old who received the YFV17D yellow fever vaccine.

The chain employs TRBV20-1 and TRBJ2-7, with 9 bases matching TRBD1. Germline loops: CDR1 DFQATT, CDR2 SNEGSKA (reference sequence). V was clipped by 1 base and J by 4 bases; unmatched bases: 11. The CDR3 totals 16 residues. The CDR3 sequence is CSARGTDRDRVYEQYF. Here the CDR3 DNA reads TGCAGTGCTAGAGGGACTGACCGGGACAGGGTTTACGAGCAGTACTTC.

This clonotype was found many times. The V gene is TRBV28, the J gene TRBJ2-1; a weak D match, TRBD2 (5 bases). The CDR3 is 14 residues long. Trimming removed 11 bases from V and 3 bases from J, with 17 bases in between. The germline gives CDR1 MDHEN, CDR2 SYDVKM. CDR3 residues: CAARVSEVYNEQFF. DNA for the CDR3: TGTGCCGCAAGGGTATCGGAGGTCTACAATGAGCAGTTCTTC.

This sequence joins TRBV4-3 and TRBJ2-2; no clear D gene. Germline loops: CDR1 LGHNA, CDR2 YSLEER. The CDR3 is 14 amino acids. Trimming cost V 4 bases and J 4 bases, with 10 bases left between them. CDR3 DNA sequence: TGCGCCAGCAGCCTGGGCGACCGCACCGGGGAGCTGTTTTTT. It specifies CASSLGDRTGELFF.

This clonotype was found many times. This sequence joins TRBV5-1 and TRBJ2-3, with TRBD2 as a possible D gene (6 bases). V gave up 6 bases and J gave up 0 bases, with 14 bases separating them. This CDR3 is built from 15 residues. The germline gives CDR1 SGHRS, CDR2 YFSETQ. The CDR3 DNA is TGCGCCAGCACGCGGGACTGGACTAGCACAGATACGCAGTATTTT. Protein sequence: CASTRDWTSTDTQYF.

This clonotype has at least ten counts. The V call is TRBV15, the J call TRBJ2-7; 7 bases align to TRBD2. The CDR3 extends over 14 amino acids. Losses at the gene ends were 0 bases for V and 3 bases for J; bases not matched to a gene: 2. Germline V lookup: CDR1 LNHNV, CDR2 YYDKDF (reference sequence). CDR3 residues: CATSRDRGSYEQYF. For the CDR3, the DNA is TGTGCCACCAGCAGAGACCGCGGGAGCTACGAGCAGTACTTC.

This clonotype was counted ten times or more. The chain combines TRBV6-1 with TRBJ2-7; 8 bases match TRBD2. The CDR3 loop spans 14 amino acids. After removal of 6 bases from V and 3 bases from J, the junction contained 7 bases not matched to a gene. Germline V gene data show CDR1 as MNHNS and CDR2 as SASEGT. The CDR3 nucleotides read TGTGCCAGCAGCACTAGCGGAGGCAACTACGAGCAGTACTTC. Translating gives CASSTSGGNYEQYF.

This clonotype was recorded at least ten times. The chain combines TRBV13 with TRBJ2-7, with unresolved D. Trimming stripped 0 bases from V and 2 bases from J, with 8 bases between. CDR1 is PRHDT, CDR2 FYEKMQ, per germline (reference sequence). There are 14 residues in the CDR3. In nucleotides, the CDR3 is TGTGCCAGCAGCTTAGGCCAGATGGCCTACGAGCAGTACTTC. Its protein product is CASSLGQMAYEQYF.

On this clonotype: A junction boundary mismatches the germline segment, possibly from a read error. The CDR3 is CAISPGGTSTDTQYF. CDR3 DNA sequence: TGTGCCATCAGCCCCGGGGGCACCAGCACAGATACGCAGTATTTT. The chain carries TRBV4-2 and TRBJ2-3, with D possibly called TRBD1 or TRBD2 (6 bases each). Germline loops: CDR1 LGHNA, CDR2 YNFKEQ. The CDR3 has 15 residues.

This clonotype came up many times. This CDR3 reads CSAGSGYPYEQYF. CDR3 in DNA: TGCAGTGCAGGGTCCGGGTACCCCTACGAGCAGTACTTC. The chain combines TRBV20-1 with TRBJ2-7; D not certain. The V and J ends lost 6 bases and 2 bases respectively, with 14 bases between them. The CDR3 totals 13 residues. From germline, CDR1 is DFQATT and CDR2 SNEGSKA (reference sequence).

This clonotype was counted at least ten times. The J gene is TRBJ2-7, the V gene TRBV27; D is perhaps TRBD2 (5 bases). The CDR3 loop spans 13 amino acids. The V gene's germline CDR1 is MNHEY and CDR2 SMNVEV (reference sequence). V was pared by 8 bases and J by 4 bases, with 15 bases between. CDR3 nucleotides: TGTGCCAGCTCACTAGGGCGAGGTTACGAGCAGTACTTC. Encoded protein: CASSLGRGYEQYF.

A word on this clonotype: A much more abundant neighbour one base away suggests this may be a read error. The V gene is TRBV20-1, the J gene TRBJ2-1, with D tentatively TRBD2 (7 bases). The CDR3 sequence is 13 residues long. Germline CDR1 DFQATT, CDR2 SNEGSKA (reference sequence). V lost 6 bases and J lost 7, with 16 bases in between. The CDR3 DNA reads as TGCAGTGCGCTGGGGGGAGGGGGAAATGAGCAGTTCTTC. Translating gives CSALGGGGNEQFF.